One sample yielded the 20 T cell receptor beta chains listed below, sequenced in a study of blood T cells in healthy people across ages. Next came a second PCR, run for about 6 to 12 cycles, which used a sample-barcoded 5' primer along with a J-beta primer mix. One entry per CDR3 protein, called by TCRdb with MiXCR from the 5' RACE reads. The table records around 1,000,000 distinct CDR3 sequences, less than 25% of them present only once. Separately, the same data were catalogued under a study of T cells of mothers and their children.

Specimen: blood. The receptors were sampled from a girl aged 2 to 9 in good health.

This clonotype was counted only a few times. CDR3 nucleotides: TGTGCCAGCAGCTTACGGGGGACAGTCCAAGAGACCCAGTACTTC. It translates to CASSLRGTVQETQYF. This chain links TRBV11-3 with TRBJ2-5, with D possibly matching TRBD1 (7 bases). Germline V CDR1 and CDR2: SGHNT, YENEEA. V lost 2 bases to trimming and J lost 1 base, with 11 bases between them. CDR3 size: 15 residues.

This clonotype occurred a few times. The chain combines TRBV28 with TRBJ2-7; 8 bases match TRBD1. Per germline, CDR1 MDHEN and CDR2 SYDVKM. There are 15 residues in the CDR3. With 5 bases clipped from V and 0 bases from J, the junction kept 6 bases outside the gene matches. The CDR3 DNA follows: TGTGCCAGCAGTCCCCAGGACAGGGACTCCTACGAGCAGTACTTC. Translation: CASSPQDRDSYEQYF. Together with reference TRBV28 and TRBJ2-7, the CDR3 gives the full variable domain: DVKVTQSSRYLVKRTGEKVFLECVQDMDHENMFWYRQDPGLGLRLIYFSYDVKMKEKGDIPEGYSVSREKKERFSLILESASTNQTSMYLCASSPQDRDSYEQYFGPGTRLTVT.

The chain links TRBV12-3 or TRBV12-4 to TRBJ1-2, with TRBD1 as a possible D gene (6 bases). V was clipped by 4 bases and J by 8 bases, with 20 bases between them. This CDR3 is 15 amino acids long. The CDR3 DNA reads as TGTGCCAGCAGTTCGACGGTACAGGGTATAAGAGGCTACACCTTC. Its translation: CASSSTVQGIRGYTF.

The chain has TRBV20-1 and TRBJ2-1; no firm D call. Germline lookup yields CDR1 DFQATT and CDR2 SNEGSKA (reference sequence). The CDR3 spans 13 residues. Trimming pared 0 bases from V and 5 bases from J, leaving 8 bases between. The CDR3 DNA reads TGCAGTGCTAGAGAAGCGATTGACAATGAGCAGTTCTTC. Translating it yields CSAREAIDNEQFF.

The chain combines TRBV29-1 with TRBJ1-4, with unresolved D. The ends were cut back, 1 base at V and 8 bases at J, with 8 bases in the middle. The length of the CDR3 is 12 residues. The germline V gene encodes CDR1 SQVTM and CDR2 ANQGSEA. CDR3 bases: TGCAGCGTTGAAGGGAGGGAAGAAAAACTGTTTTTT. It specifies CSVEGREEKLFF.

This clonotype has more than one count but fewer than ten. This rearrangement joins TRBV9 to TRBJ1-1; D perhaps matches TRBD1 (6 bases). V was clipped by 3 bases and J by 4 bases, with 13 bases between them. This CDR3 contains 14 residues. The germline gives CDR1 SGDLS, CDR2 YYNGEE. The CDR3 nucleotides are TGTGCCAGCAGCGAGATACAGGGAGGCACTGAAGCTTTCTTT. It encodes CASSEIQGGTEAFF.

Written as DNA, the CDR3 is TGTGCCAGCAGCAATTTTCCGGAGGGGAGGAGTGGCTACACCTTC. This sequence encodes CASSNFPEGRSGYTF. The chain combines TRBV2 with TRBJ1-2, with D possibly TRBD1 on 5 matching bases. The CDR3 loop spans 15 amino acids. V shed 6 bases and J shed 7 bases, with 21 bases lying between them. Germline assignment: CDR1 SNHLY and CDR2 FYNNEI.

The CDR3 is CASSSRRAGDAYEQYF. Here the CDR3 DNA reads TGTGCCAGCAGCTCCCGGCGGGCAGGCGATGCCTACGAGCAGTACTTC. This chain uses TRBV28 with TRBJ2-5, with a possible D match to TRBD2 (5 bases). The closer fit of TRBJ2-7 to the DNA end suggests the J call may be wrong. This CDR3 region has 16 residues. Germline assignment: CDR1 MDHEN and CDR2 SYDVKM.

Notes on this clonotype: A read error may account for a junction end that differs from germline. The chain is built from TRBV7-8 and TRBJ2-7, with D tentatively TRBD2 (6 bases). The germline V gene encodes CDR1 SGHVS and CDR2 FQNEAQ. This CDR3 comprises 15 residues. The CDR3 nucleotides are TGTACCAGCAGCTTATTGGTGGGGGGAACCTACGAGCAGTACTTC. This translates into CTSSLLVGGTYEQYF.

The rearrangement joins TRBV29-1 to TRBJ1-2, with unresolved D. The CDR3 contains 13 residues. Trimming shortened V by 0 bases and J by 8 bases, and 13 bases separated the two germline ends. Germline CDR1 reads SQVTM; CDR2 reads ANQGSEA. CDR3 nucleotide sequence: TGCAGCGTTGAAGATCAGGTCTATAAGGGCTACACCTTC. Translated: CSVEDQVYKGYTF. Full variable domain (remainder filled in from reference TRBV29-1 and TRBJ1-2): SAVISQKPSRDICQRGTSLTIQCQVDSQVTMMFWYRQQPGQSLTLIATANQGSEATYESGFVIDKFPISRPNLTFSTLTVSNMSPEDSSIYLCSVEDQVYKGYTFGSGTRLTVV.

Regarding this clonotype: Being one base from a much bigger clone, this may be a read error. The rearrangement links TRBV2 to TRBJ2-5; possibly TRBD1 for D (5 bases). The germline V gene has CDR1 SNHLY and CDR2 FYNNEI. Trimming left V 4 bases short and J 4 bases short, with 16 bases between. This CDR3 comprises 15 residues. The CDR3 spells CASSGLRQGRETQYF. Written as DNA, the CDR3 is TGTGCCAGCAGTGGACTGCGGCAGGGAAGAGAGACCCAGTACTTC.

This clonotype appeared many times. V and J are TRBV5-6 and TRBJ2-5, with D perhaps TRBD2 (6 bases). V gave up 7 bases and J gave up 7 bases, with 23 bases separating them. This CDR3 has 15 residues. Germline CDR1 reads SGHDT; CDR2 reads YYEEEE. CDR3 loop: CASGTSISRRGTQYF. The CDR3 DNA reads TGTGCCAGCGGTACTAGCATCAGCCGGCGGGGGACCCAGTACTTC.

This clonotype was observed a handful of times. The rearrangement links TRBV12-3 or TRBV12-4 to TRBJ2-7, with 7 bases lining up with TRBD1. With V trimmed by 5 bases and J by 4 bases, 8 bases remained unmatched. CDR3 length: 14 residues. The CDR3 bases are TGTGCCAGCAGTCGACAGGGTACGATTTACGAGCAGTACTTC. It codes for CASSRQGTIYEQYF.

V is TRBV11-2 and J is TRBJ2-5, with TRBD2 matching 8 bases. The V and J ends lost 0 bases and 5 bases, in that order; junction bases with no gene match: 14. Germline V lookup: CDR1 SGHAT, CDR2 FQNNGV. CDR3 length: 18 amino acids. CDR3 amino acids: CASSLDLSGAGVLETQYF. The CDR3 DNA sequence: TGTGCCAGCAGCTTAGATTTGAGCGGAGCGGGAGTGCTGGAGACCCAGTACTTC.

Only a few counts were recorded for this clonotype. V usage is TRBV24-1 and J usage is TRBJ2-5; 10 bases match TRBD1. The CDR3 has 14 residues. Per the germline V gene, CDR1 is KGHDR and CDR2 is SFDVKD. J gave up 5 bases and V 9 bases, and 8 bases lay outside the gene matches. The DNA for the CDR3 is TGTGCCACCGGAAGGACAGGGGGGCTCGAGACCCAGTACTTC. Its translation is CATGRTGGLETQYF.

V is TRBV5-1 and J is TRBJ2-7, with D perhaps matching TRBD2 (5 bases). Trimming stripped 7 bases from V and 0 bases from J, with 14 bases between. Per the germline V gene, CDR1 is SGHRS and CDR2 is YFSETQ. This CDR3 has 14 residues. CDR3 nucleotides: TGCGCCAGCCAAGACCCGGACTCCTCCTACGAGCAGTACTTC. Amino acid sequence: CASQDPDSSYEQYF.

Only a few counts were recorded for this clonotype. The rearrangement uses TRBV7-9 and TRBJ2-1; D is possibly TRBD1 (6 bases). V was shortened by 1 base and J by 10 bases, with 11 bases between the two germline ends. This CDR3 is 13 amino acids long. The V gene's germline CDR1 is SEHNR and CDR2 FQNEAQ (reference sequence). CDR3: CASSLEGQYEQFF. The CDR3 nucleotides read TGTGCCAGCAGCTTAGAAGGACAGTACGAGCAGTTCTTC. Full variable domain (outside the CDR3, taken from reference TRBV7-9 and TRBJ2-1): DTGVSQNPRHKITKRGQNVTFRCDPISEHNRLYWYRQTLGQGPEFLTYFQNEAQLEKSRLLSDRFSAERPKGSFSTLEIQRTEQGDSAMYLCASSLEGQYEQFFGPGTRLTVL.

The V gene is TRBV4-1, the J gene TRBJ1-2; 7 nucleotides match TRBD1. CDR1 and CDR2 from the germline V gene are MGHRA and YSYEKL. The junction had 6 bases not matched to a gene; V was cut back by 1 base and J by 7 bases. The CDR3 runs 14 residues. In DNA form, the CDR3 reads TGCGCCAGCAGCCAAGGAAAGGGGGCGACTGGCTACACCTTC. Amino acids: CASSQGKGATGYTF.

The genes are TRBV19 and TRBJ2-2; possibly TRBD2 for D (6 bases). The V gene's germline CDR1 is LNHDA and CDR2 SQIVND (reference sequence). The CDR3 sequence is 15 residues long. The V and J ends lost 6 bases and 3 bases respectively, with 14 bases between them. CDR3 sequence: CASSRGGAYTGELFF. The DNA of the CDR3 is TGTGCCAGTAGCCGGGGCGGGGCTTACACCGGGGAGCTGTTTTTT.

This clonotype was counted a few times. J is TRBJ2-5 and V is TRBV6-6; D is unclear. The J call is in doubt because the DNA end fits TRBJ2-1 better. Germline V gene lookup returns CDR1 MNHNY and CDR2 SVGAGI (reference sequence). This CDR3 is 13 amino acids long. In nucleotides, the CDR3 is TGTGCCAGCAGCCCCGTGCAAGACAATGAGCAGTTCTTC. Translated, it gives CASSPVQDNEQFF.